Sequencing of this T cell receptor (beta chain) was carried out in a study of cytomegalovirus exposure and HLA in healthy donors. Overall study findings and caveats: The majority of TCR sequences were rare, yet some public TCRs appeared in many donors.

Concerning this clone itself: Its antigen is undetermined.

With 60 Vbeta and 13 Jbeta primers, the PCR was carried out. TCRdb's copy holds only in-frame clones and misses some; the assay was immunoSEQ multiplex PCR. The sample spans 130,000 or so clones; the ten largest clones claim 1.5% to 1.9%. CDR1 and CDR2 from the germline V gene are SGHTA and FQGNSA. The CDR3 runs 14 residues. The V gene lost 1 base and the J gene lost 7 bases, with 10 bases spanning the gap. The TCR comes from a woman between 35 and 50 years old in good health and CMV-seronegative. Material: PBMCs. This chain links TRBV7-2 with TRBJ1-4; D is undetermined. DNA of the CDR3: TGTGCCAGCAGCTTAGGGCGGGTCGGTGAAAAACTGTTTTTT. Translated: CASSLGRVGEKLFF.